The 9 T cell receptor beta chains reported below all come from one sample, sequenced in a study of human T cells and chemical hapten exposure. Time point here: healthy volunteer bleed at 6 weeks. Sequencing started from total RNA isolated from unfractionated whole blood. TCRdb processed the RACE reads anew with MiXCR; each CDR3 protein has one entry. The profile shows about 70,000 distinct CDR3 sequences, around 6.1% of them singletons. The specimen was whole blood. All receptors come from a female donor in good health. Some clones in this sample may be carry-over from other donors' samples.

The sample holds many counts of this clonotype. V usage is TRBV15 and J usage is TRBJ1-5; 8 bases map to TRBD1. With V trimmed by 5 bases and J by 6 bases, 6 bases remained unmatched. Germline values: CDR1 LNHNV, CDR2 YYDKDF (reference sequence). This CDR3 has 14 residues. The CDR3: CATSGVTGVQPQHF. The DNA for the CDR3 is TGTGCCACCAGCGGGGTGACAGGGGTTCAGCCCCAGCATTTT.

The chain links TRBV27 to TRBJ2-7; D assignment may be TRBD1 or TRBD2 (5 bases each). The ends were cut back, 6 bases at V and 2 bases at J, with 14 bases in the middle. The CDR3 runs to 14 residues. CDR1 is MNHEY, CDR2 SMNVEV, per germline (reference sequence). This chain's CDR3 is CASRAHGTPYEQYF. The DNA for the CDR3 is TGTGCCAGCAGGGCCCACGGGACCCCCTACGAGCAGTACTTC.

The chain is built from TRBV6-6 and TRBJ1-5; tentatively, D is TRBD1 (5 bases). The V end lost 2 bases, the J end lost 5 bases, and 19 bases lay between the germline ends. Germline V gene sequence: CDR1 MNHNY, CDR2 SVGAGI (reference sequence). CDR3 size: 17 residues. The CDR3 spells CASSYGWRGAVDQPQHF. CDR3 nucleotides: TGTGCCAGCAGTTACGGTTGGAGAGGGGCCGTAGATCAGCCCCAGCATTTT.

This clonotype was counted at least ten times. This rearrangement joins TRBV28 to TRBJ2-2; tentatively, D is TRBD2 (6 bases). Trimming removed 5 bases at V and 0 bases at J, with 13 bases between. Germline CDR1 reads MDHEN; CDR2 reads SYDVKM. The CDR3 is 16 amino acids. Here the CDR3 reads CASSRGSGPNTGELFF. CDR3 nucleotide sequence: TGTGCCAGCAGTCGGGGGTCGGGACCGAACACCGGGGAGCTGTTTTTT.

V gene TRBV4-1 combines with J gene TRBJ2-5, with 14 bases that match TRBD2. Germline V gene lookup returns CDR1 MGHRA and CDR2 YSYEKL. The length of the CDR3 is 16 residues. V lost 3 bases to trimming and J lost 4 bases; unmatched junction nucleotides: 4. The CDR3 sequence is CASSQLGLAGVETQYF. The CDR3 DNA follows: TGCGCCAGCAGCCAGCTGGGACTAGCGGGAGTAGAGACCCAGTACTTC.

This clonotype was picked up many times. The rearrangement joins TRBV7-2 to TRBJ2-4; TRBD2 agrees at 10 bases. Trimming at V came to 2 bases and at J to 9 bases, leaving 7 bases not matched to a gene. The CDR3 extends over 15 amino acids. CDR1 and CDR2 (germline): SGHTA, FQGNSA. Here the CDR3 reads CASSLSAGGPAIQYF. DNA of the CDR3: TGTGCCAGCAGCTTATCAGCGGGAGGGCCAGCCATTCAGTACTTC.

This clonotype came up many times. V is TRBV4-1 and J is TRBJ2-3; 11 positions agree with TRBD2. Germline CDR1 is MGHRA and CDR2 is YSYEKL. Trimming removed 0 bases from V and 4 bases from J; junction bases left unmatched: 15. The CDR3 runs 20 residues. The CDR3 DNA reads TGCGCCAGCAGCCAAGATGCTATCGGGATAGCGGGAGGGCGTGCAGATACGCAGTATTTT. This gives the protein CASSQDAIGIAGGRADTQYF.

The rearrangement links TRBV29-1 to TRBJ2-3; the match to TRBD2 covers 11 bases. The CDR3 length is 14 residues. CDR1 is SQVTM and CDR2 is ANQGSEA in the germline V gene. The V and J ends lost 6 bases and 2 bases, in that order; junction bases with no gene match: 4. The CDR3 bases are TGCAGCGTAGGGACTAGCGGAGCCACAGATACGCAGTATTTT. This codes for CSVGTSGATDTQYF.

The CDR3 sequence is CASSFDSESGANVLTF. The CDR3 DNA reads as TGCGCCAGCAGCTTCGACAGTGAGTCTGGGGCCAACGTCCTGACTTTC. The genes are TRBV5-1 and TRBJ2-6, with D possibly TRBD1 on 5 matching bases. The CDR3 length is 16 residues. V dropped 2 bases and J dropped 1 base, with 10 bases sitting between them. Germline V gene sequence: CDR1 SGHRS, CDR2 YFSETQ.